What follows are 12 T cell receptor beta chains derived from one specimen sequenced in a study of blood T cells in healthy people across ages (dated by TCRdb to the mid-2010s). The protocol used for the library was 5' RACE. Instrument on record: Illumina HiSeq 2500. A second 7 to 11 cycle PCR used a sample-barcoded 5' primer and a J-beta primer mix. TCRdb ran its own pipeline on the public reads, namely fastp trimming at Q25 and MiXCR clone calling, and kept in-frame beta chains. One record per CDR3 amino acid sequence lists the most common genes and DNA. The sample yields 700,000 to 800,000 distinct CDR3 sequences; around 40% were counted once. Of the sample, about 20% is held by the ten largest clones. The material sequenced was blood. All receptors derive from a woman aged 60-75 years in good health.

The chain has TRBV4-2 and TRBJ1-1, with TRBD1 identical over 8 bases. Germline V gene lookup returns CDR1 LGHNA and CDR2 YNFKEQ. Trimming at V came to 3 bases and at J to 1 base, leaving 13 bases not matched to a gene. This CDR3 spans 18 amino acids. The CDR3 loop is CASSQETGAPLPNTEAFF. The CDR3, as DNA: TGTGCCAGCAGCCAGGAGACAGGGGCCCCCCTTCCGAACACTGAAGCTTTCTTT.

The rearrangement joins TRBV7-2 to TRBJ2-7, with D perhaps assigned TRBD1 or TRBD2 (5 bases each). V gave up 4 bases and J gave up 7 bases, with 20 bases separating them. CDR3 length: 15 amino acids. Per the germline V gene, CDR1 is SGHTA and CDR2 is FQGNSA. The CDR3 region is CASSSSRDLYNEQYF. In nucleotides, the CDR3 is TGTGCCAGCAGCTCATCCAGGGACCTGTACAATGAGCAGTACTTC.

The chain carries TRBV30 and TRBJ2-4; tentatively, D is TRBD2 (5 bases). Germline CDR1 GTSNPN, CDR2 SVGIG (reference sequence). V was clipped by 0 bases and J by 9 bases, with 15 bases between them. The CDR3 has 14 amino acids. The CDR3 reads CAWSVGRVTGIQYF. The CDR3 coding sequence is TGTGCCTGGAGTGTAGGGCGGGTTACGGGCATTCAGTACTTC.

The CDR3 reads CASSDSPSTDTQYF. DNA of the CDR3: TGTGCCAGCAGTGATTCGCCTAGCACAGATACGCAGTATTTT. V gene TRBV6-4 combines with J gene TRBJ2-3; D not resolved. The ends were cut back, 3 bases at V and 0 bases at J, with 7 bases in the middle. Germline-derived CDR1 and CDR2 are MRHNA and SNTAGT. This CDR3 region has 14 residues.

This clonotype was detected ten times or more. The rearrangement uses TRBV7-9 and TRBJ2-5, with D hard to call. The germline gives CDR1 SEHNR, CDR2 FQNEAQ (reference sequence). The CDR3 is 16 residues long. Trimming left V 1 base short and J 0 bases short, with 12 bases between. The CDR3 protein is CASSLDGSPYQETQYF. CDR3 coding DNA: TGTGCCAGCAGCTTAGACGGCAGCCCGTACCAAGAGACCCAGTACTTC.

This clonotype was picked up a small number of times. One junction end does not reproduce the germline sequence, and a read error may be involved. The CDR3 nucleotides read TGTGCCAGCAATTTAGGGGGTACACTACTTTTCAATGAGCAGTTCTTC. Translated, it gives CASNLGGTLLFNEQFF. This chain joins TRBV12-3 or TRBV12-4 and TRBJ2-1; D perhaps matches TRBD1 (6 bases). CDR3 length: 16 residues.

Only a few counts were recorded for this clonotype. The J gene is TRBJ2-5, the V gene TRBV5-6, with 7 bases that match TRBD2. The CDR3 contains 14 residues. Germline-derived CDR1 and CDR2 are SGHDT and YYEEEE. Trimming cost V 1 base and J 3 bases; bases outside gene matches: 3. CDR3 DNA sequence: TGTGCCAGCAGCTTGTATGGGGGGGAAGAGACCCAGTACTTC. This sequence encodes CASSLYGGEETQYF.

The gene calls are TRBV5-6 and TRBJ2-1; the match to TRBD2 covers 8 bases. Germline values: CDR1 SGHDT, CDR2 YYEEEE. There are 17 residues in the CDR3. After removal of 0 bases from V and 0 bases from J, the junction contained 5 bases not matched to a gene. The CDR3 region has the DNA TGTGCCAGCAGCTTGGAATCAAGCGGGAGCTCCTACAATGAGCAGTTCTTC. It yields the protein CASSLESSGSSYNEQFF.

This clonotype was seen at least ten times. The CDR3 DNA sequence: TGTGCCAGCAGCCACCGGACTAGCGGAGGAGGTGAGCAGTTCTTC. This codes for CASSHRTSGGGEQFF. V is TRBV12-3 or TRBV12-4 and J is TRBJ2-1; 10 bases are a match to TRBD2. After removal of 6 bases from V and 9 bases from J, the junction contained 11 bases not matched to a gene. The CDR3 runs 15 residues.

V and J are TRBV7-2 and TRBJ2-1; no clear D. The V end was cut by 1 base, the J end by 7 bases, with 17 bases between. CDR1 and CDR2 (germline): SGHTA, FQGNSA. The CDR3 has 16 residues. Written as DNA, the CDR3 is TGTGCCAGCAGCTTAGTTATTAGATCCTCGGGTAATGAGCAGTTCTTC. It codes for CASSLVIRSSGNEQFF.

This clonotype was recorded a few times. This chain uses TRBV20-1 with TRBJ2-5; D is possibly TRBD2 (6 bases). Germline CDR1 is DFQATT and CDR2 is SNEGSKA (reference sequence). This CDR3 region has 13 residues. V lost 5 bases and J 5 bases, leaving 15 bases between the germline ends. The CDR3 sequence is CSALLGGRETQYF. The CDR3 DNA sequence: TGCAGTGCTCTCCTGGGGGGAAGGGAGACCCAGTACTTC.

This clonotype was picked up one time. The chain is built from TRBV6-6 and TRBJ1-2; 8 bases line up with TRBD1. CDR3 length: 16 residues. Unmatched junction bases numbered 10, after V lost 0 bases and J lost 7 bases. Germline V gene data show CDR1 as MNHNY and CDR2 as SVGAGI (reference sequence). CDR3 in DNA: TGTGCCAGCAGTTACTCTCCGGGACAGGACCCGCGTGGCTACACCTTC. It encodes CASSYSPGQDPRGYTF.